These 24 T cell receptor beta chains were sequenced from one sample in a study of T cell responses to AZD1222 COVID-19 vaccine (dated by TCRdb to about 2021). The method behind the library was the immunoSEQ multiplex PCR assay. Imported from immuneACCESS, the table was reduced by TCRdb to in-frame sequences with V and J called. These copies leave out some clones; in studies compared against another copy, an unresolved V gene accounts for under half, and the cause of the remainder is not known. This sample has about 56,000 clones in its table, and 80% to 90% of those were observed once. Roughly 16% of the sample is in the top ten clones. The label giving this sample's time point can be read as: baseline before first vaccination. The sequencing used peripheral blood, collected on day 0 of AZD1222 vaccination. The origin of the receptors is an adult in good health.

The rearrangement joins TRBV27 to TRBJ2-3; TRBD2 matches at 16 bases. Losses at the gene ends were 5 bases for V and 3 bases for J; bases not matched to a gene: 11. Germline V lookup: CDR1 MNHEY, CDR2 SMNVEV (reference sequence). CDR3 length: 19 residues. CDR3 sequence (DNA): TGTGCCAGCAGTACGGGACTAGCGGGGGGGCCGGTTCTTACAGATACGCAGTATTTT. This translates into CASSTGLAGGPVLTDTQYF.

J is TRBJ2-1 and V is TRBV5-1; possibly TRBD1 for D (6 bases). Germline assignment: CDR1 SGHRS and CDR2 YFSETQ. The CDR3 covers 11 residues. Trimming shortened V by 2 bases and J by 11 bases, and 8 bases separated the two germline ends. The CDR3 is CASSFGQKQFF. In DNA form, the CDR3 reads TGCGCCAGCAGCTTCGGACAGAAGCAGTTCTTC.

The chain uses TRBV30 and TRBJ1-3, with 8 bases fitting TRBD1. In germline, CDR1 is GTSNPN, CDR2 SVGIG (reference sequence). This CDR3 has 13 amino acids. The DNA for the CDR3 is TGTGCTCAGGGGGCTAACTCTGGAAACACCATATATTTT. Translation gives CAQGANSGNTIYF.

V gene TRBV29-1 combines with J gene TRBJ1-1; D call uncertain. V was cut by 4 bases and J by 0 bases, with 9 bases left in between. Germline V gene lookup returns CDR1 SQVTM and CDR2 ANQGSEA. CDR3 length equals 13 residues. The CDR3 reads CSVGSEVNTEAFF. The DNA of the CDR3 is TGCAGCGTTGGTAGCGAAGTGAACACTGAAGCTTTCTTT.

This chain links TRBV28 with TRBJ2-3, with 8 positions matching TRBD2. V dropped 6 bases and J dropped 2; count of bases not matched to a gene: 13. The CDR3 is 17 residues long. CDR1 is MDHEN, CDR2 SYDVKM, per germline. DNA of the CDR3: TGTGCCAGCAGATCCAATGGGGGGACTAGAAACACAGATACGCAGTATTTT. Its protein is CASRSNGGTRNTDTQYF.

The CDR3 loop reads CASRPTGTVNTEAFF. In DNA form, the CDR3 reads TGTGCCAGCAGACCCACCGGGACAGTGAACACTGAAGCTTTCTTT. The genes are TRBV14 and TRBJ1-1, with 7 bases matching TRBD1. The CDR3 loop spans 15 amino acids. Germline lookup yields CDR1 SGHDN and CDR2 FVKESK. V trimming: 6 bases; J trimming: 0 bases; junction bases outside the gene matches: 7. Complete variable domain (other parts from reference TRBV14 and TRBJ1-1): EAGVTQFPSHSVIEKGQTVTLRCDPISGHDNLYWYRRVMGKEIKFLLHFVKESKQDESGMPNNRFLAERTGGTYSTLKVQPAELEDSGVYFCASRPTGTVNTEAFFGQGTRLTVV.

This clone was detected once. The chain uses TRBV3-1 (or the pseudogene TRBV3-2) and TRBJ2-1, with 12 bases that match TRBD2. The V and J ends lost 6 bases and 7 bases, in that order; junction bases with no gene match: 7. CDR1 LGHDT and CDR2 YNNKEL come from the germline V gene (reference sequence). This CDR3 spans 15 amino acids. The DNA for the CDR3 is TGTGCCAGCAGGTCACTAGCGGGGGGTCCAAATGAGCAGTTCTTC. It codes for CASRSLAGGPNEQFF.

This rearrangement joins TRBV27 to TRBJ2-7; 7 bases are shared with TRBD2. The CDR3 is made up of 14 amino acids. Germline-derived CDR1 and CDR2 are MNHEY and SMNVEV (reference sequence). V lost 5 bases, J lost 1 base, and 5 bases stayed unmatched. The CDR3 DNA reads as TGTGCCAGCAGTCCAGGACTAGTTTCCTACGAGCAGTACTTC. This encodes CASSPGLVSYEQYF.

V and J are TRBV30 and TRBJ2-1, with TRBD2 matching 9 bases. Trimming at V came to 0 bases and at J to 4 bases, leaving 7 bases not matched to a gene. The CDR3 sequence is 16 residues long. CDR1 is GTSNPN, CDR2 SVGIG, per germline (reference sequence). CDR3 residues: CAWSVSGGGGYNEQFF. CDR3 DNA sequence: TGTGCCTGGAGTGTCTCAGGCGGGGGGGGTTACAATGAGCAGTTCTTC.

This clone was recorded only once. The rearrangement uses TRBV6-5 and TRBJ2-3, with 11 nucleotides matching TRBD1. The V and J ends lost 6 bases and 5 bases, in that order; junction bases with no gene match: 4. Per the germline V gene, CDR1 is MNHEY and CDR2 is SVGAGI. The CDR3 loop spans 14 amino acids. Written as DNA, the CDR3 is TGTGCCAGCAGGGGACAGGGGGTGGAAGATACGCAGTATTTT. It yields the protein CASRGQGVEDTQYF.

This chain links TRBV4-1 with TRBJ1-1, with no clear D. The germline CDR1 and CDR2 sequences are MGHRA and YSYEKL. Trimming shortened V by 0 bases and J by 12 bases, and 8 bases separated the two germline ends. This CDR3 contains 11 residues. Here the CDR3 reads CASSQDFATFF. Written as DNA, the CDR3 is TGCGCCAGCAGCCAAGACTTCGCTACTTTCTTT.

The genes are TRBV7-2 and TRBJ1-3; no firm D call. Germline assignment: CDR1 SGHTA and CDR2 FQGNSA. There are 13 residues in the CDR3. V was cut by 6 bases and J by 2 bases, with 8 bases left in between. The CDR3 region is CASSPTPGNTIYF. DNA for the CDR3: TGTGCCAGCAGTCCGACCCCTGGAAACACCATATATTTT.

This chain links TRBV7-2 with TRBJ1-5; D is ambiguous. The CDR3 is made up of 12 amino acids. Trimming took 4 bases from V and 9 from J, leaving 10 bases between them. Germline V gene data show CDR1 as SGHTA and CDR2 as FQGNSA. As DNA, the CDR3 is TGTGCCAGCAGCTCCACCCCGGGGCCCCAGCATTTT. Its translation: CASSSTPGPQHF.

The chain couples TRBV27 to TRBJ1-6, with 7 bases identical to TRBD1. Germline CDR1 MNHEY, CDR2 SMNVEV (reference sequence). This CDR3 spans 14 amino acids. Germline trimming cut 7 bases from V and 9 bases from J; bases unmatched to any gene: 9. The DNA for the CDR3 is TGTGCCAGCAAAAGGCAGGGGGATAGTTCACCCCTCCACTTT. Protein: CASKRQGDSSPLHF.

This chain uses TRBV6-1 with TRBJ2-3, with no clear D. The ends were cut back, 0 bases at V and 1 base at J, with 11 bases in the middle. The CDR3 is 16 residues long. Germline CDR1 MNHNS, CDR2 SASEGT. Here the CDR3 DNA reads TGTGCCAGCAGTGAAGCGGTTCGTGCGGGCACAGATACGCAGTATTTT. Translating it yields CASSEAVRAGTDTQYF.

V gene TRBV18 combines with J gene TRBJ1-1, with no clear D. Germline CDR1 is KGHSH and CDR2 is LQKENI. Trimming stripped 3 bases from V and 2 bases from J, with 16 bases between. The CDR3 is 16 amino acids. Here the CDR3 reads CASSPRVGEANTEAFF. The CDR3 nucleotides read TGTGCCAGCTCACCGCGGGTTGGGGAAGCCAACACTGAAGCTTTCTTT.

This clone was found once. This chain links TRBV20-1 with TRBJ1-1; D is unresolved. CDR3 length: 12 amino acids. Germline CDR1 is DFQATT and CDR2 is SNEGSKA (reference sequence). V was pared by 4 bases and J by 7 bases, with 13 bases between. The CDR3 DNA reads TGCAGTGCTATTGAGGCCCCCCTTGAAGCTTTCTTT. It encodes CSAIEAPLEAFF.

The CDR3 nucleotides read TGTGCCAGCAACACCGGACAGGGTATCGGAGTATACAATGAGCAGTTCTTC. Its protein is CASNTGQGIGVYNEQFF. The chain carries TRBV5-4 and TRBJ2-1, with TRBD1 identical over 8 bases. Looked up from germline, CDR1 is SGHNT and CDR2 is YYREEE (reference sequence). V gave up 6 bases and J gave up 4 bases; unmatched junction bases: 15. The CDR3 length is 17 residues.

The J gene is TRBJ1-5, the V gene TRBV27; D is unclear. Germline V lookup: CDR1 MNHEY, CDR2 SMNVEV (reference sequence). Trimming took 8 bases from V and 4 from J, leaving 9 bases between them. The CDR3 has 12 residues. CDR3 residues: CASGRGNQPQHF. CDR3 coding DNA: TGTGCCAGCGGACGCGGGAATCAGCCCCAGCATTTT.

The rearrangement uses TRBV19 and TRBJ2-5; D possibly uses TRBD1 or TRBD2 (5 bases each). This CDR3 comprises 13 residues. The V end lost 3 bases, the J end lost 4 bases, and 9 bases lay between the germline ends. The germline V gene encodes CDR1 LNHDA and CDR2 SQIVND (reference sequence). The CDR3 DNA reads TGTGCCAGTAGTATCGGGACCGTAGAGACCCAGTACTTC. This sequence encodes CASSIGTVETQYF.

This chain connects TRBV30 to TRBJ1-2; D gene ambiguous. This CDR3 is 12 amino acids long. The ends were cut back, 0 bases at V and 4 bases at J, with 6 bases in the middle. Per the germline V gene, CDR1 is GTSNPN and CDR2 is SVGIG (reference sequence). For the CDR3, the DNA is TGTGCCTGGAGTGTACGTTTCTATGGCTACACCTTC. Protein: CAWSVRFYGYTF. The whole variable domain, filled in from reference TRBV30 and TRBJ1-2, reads SQTIHQWPATLVQPVGSPLSLECTVEGTSNPNLYWYRQAAGRGLQLLFYSVGIGQISSEVPQNLSASRPQDRQFILSSKKLLLSDSGFYLCAWSVRFYGYTFGSGTRLTVV.

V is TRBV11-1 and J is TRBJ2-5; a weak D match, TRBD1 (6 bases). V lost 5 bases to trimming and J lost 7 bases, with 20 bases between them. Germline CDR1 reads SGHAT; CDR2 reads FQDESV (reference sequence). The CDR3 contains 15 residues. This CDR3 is CASSAAPGPRGTQYF. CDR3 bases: TGTGCCAGCAGCGCAGCCCCCGGGCCCAGGGGGACCCAGTACTTC.

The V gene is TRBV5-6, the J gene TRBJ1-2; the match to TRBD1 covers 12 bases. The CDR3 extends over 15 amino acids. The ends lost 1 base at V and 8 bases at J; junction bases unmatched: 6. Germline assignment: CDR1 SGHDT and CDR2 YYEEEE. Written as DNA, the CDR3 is TGTGCCAGCAGCTTGCCAGTTGGGACAGGGGGCGGCTACACCTTC. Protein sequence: CASSLPVGTGGGYTF.

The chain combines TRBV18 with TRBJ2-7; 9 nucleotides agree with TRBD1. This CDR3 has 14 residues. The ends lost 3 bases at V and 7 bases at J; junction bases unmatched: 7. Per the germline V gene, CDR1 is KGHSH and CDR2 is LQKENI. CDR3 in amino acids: CASSPPGQGQEQYF. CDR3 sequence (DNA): TGTGCCAGCTCACCGCCGGGACAGGGCCAAGAGCAGTACTTC.